This TCR beta chain is drawn from a study of shared clonotypes between healthy human individuals. Study-level points and caveats: In having few donors, the study represented limited genetic and exposure-history diversity.

V lost 5 bases, J lost 1 base, and 8 bases lay in between. The CDR3 consists of 13 residues. Germline-derived CDR1 and CDR2 are KGHSH and LQKENI. As concerns this clone: Antigen specificity is unknown.

The study enrolled healthy HIV-negative adults without recent acute infections or vaccinations as donors. Those who donated, Caucasian adults without exception, all lived in Nashville, Tennessee. Repertoires were generated with immunoSEQ multiplex PCR, while TCRdb's copy carries only in-frame clones and drops some. The sample lists about 640,000 clones; 72% were seen once. The chain has TRBV18 and TRBJ1-1; weak D call: TRBD1 (6 bases). The sequenced material came from memory CD4+ T cells sorted from blood. Described subset: CD45RA-negative fraction. The TCR originated in a woman aged 30 to 39 in good health. CDR3 coding DNA: TGTGCCAGCTCAGCGGGACAGAACACTGAAGCTTTCTTT. Translated: CASSAGQNTEAFF.